The TCR beta chain under discussion was sequenced for a study of graft-versus-host responses after intestinal transplantation. Whole-study context: Every one of the recipients received anti-thymocyte globulin induction and afterwards took tacrolimus and steroids for 3 to 4 years.

As for this clone: The antigen remains unidentified.

V shed 2 bases and J 3 bases; nucleotides not matched to a gene: 3. Germline V gene sequence: CDR1 MNHNY, CDR2 SVGAGI (reference sequence). The CDR3 is made up of 14 amino acids. Assay used: immunoSEQ multiplex PCR; TCRdb lists only in-frame clones, some missing. This sample has tens of thousands of clones, with roughly 89% found just once. This TCR was sampled from a human donor who received an intestinal transplant. The input for sequencing was unstimulated CD4+ T cells sorted from spleen or lymph node cells, taken before intestinal transplant. The chain employs TRBV6-6 and TRBJ1-1; 7 bases match TRBD1. CDR3 sequence (DNA): TGTGCCAGCAGTTACCACAGGGGTGACACTGAAGCTTTCTTT. Residues: CASSYHRGDTEAFF.